Here is one T cell receptor (beta chain) with its context. Its antigen remains unidentified. The data are from a study of cytomegalovirus exposure and HLA in healthy donors. Regarding the study as a whole: As a later analysis showed, several of the most significant clusters appeared to be linked to common viral pathogens. HLA alleles showed associations with fewer than 20,000 TCR beta sequences in a later analysis, at a 0.05 false discovery rate. Upon later analysis, TCR association rates were observed to vary by HLA locus, being highest for DRB1 and lowest for HLA-C.

The CDR3 covers 17 residues. In germline, CDR1 is GTSNPN, CDR2 SVGIG (reference sequence). With 0 bases removed from V and 0 bases from J, the gap between germline ends came to 12 bases. The study ran its PCR with 60 Vbeta and 13 Jbeta primers. Clones were sequenced by immunoSEQ multiplex PCR, and TCRdb holds only the in-frame ones, with some missing. This table holds 200,000 to 250,000 clones, 70% to 85% found once. The sequence came from a woman between 40 and 55 years old in good health and CMV-seronegative. Sequenced material: PBMCs. The chain couples TRBV30 to TRBJ1-6, with a possible D match to TRBD1 (6 bases). CDR3 nucleotides: TGTGCCTGGAGTGTACTACAGGGCCGCTCCTATAATTCACCCCTCCACTTT. Protein sequence: CAWSVLQGRSYNSPLHF.